The TCR beta chain under discussion was sequenced for a study of blood T cell repertoires in COVID-19. This CDR3 contains 13 residues. Germline V gene sequence: CDR1 KGHSH, CDR2 LQKENI. V shed 4 bases and J shed 1 base, with 7 bases lying between them. Data came from immunoSEQ multiplex PCR; TCRdb stores just in-frame clones and leaves some out. The table includes some 70,000 clones, nearly 90% detected once. Specimen: peripheral blood. The chain uses TRBV18 and TRBJ1-1; a possible D gene is TRBD1 (5 bases). This receptor was identified in a man between 70 and 80 years old with active or convalescent COVID-19. The CDR3 DNA reads as TGTGCCAGCTCACTCGACAGGAACACTGAAGCTTTCTTT. Translated: CASSLDRNTEAFF.